This T cell receptor beta chain was captured by sequencing in a study of shared T cell receptors in the human thymus. With 2 bases clipped from V and 6 bases from J, the junction kept 14 bases outside the gene matches. The CDR3 loop spans 16 amino acids. CDR1 SQVTM and CDR2 ANQGSEA come from the germline V gene. The repertoire was sequenced with immunoSEQ multiplex PCR; TCRdb's copy has only in-frame clones and lacks some. The table has about 380,000 clones, approximately 95% seen once. This TCR derives from a human donor. Source material: thymocytes. The V and J genes are TRBV29-1 and TRBJ2-3; TRBD2 matches 7 bases. The CDR3 reads CSVEPLNGGRTDTQYF. As DNA, the CDR3 is TGCAGCGTTGAACCCCTTAACGGGGGGAGAACGGATACGCAGTATTTT.